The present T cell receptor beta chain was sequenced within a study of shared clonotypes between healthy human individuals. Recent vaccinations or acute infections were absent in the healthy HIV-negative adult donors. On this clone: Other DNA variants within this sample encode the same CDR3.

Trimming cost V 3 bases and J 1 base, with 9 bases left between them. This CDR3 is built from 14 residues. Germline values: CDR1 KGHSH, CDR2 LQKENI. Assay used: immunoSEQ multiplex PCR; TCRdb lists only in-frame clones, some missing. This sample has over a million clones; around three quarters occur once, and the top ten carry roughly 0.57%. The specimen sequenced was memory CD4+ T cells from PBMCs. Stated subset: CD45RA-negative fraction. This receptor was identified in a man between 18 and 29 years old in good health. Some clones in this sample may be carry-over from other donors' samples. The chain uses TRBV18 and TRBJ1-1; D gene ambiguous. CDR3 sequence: CASSPIEGNTEAFF. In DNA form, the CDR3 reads TGTGCCAGCTCACCTATTGAGGGGAACACTGAAGCTTTCTTT. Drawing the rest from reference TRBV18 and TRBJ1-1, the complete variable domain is NAGVMQNPRHLVRRRGQEARLRCSPMKGHSHVYWYRQLPEEGLKFMVYLQKENIIDESGMPKERFSAEFPKEGPSILRIQQVVRGDSAAYFCASSPIEGNTEAFFGQGTRLTVV.